The clone carrying this T cell receptor beta chain was counted at least ten times. The sample comes from a study of naive and memory T cell subsets. This CDR3 is built from 14 residues. Germline loops: CDR1 SGHTA, CDR2 FQGNSA. The ends were cut back, 1 base at V and 5 bases at J, with 12 bases in the middle. An oligonucleotide containing a UMI was ligated to the 3' end of TCR cDNA. The SP2 primer and nested alpha and beta constant region primers amplified ligated cDNA in four rounds. MiXCR, run by TCRdb on the UMI-ligation and nested PCR reads, gives a single entry per CDR3 protein. This sample yields about 26,000 distinct CDR3 sequences, of which about 5.2% are seen a single time; approximately 7.4% belongs to the top ten.

The specimen sequenced was blood. V gene TRBV7-2 combines with J gene TRBJ2-7; a possible D gene is TRBD2 (6 bases). This TCR came from an adult in good health. Here the CDR3 reads CASSLVTGSNEQYF. For the CDR3, the DNA is TGTGCCAGCAGCTTAGTTACCGGGAGCAACGAGCAGTACTTC.